Shown below are 29 T cell receptor beta chains from a single sample sequenced in a study of T-cell memory formation after mild COVID-19 (dated by TCRdb to the early 2020s). Libraries were prepared through 5' RACE. Sequencing was carried out with an Illumina NovaSeq 6000. Clones were called with MiXCR by TCRdb after fastp trimmed the public reads at Q25, and only in-frame beta chains were retained. CDR3 protein duplicates are merged, each entry listing the most common genes and DNA. The sample table records about 260,000 distinct CDR3 sequences; over 15% of these occur just once. The ten largest make up 22% of the sample. The source material was PBMCs or a T cell subset sorted from them (not recorded which). The receptors derive from a man aged 18 to 29 who had mild COVID-19 (a few samples of this study predate the infection). The sample titles of this study are shuffled in the database, so cell type and time point are left out; the donor was told from shared clones.

This clonotype occurred a few times. V and J are TRBV4-1 and TRBJ2-1; D is possibly TRBD1 or TRBD2 (6 bases each). Between the trimmed V and J ends, which lost 1 base and 2 bases, there was a span of 18 bases. The germline V gene encodes CDR1 MGHRA and CDR2 YSYEKL. This CDR3 is 18 amino acids long. The CDR3: CASSQVLGGPGAYNEQFF. The CDR3 region has the DNA TGCGCCAGCAGCCAAGTTCTCGGGGGCCCGGGGGCCTACAATGAGCAGTTCTTC.

This clonotype was counted at least ten times. The CDR3 region is CASSHRDRGHEQFF. The CDR3 region has the DNA TGTGCCAGCAGCCACCGGGACCGCGGGCATGAGCAGTTCTTC. This chain uses TRBV12-3 or TRBV12-4 with TRBJ2-1; D is possibly TRBD1 or TRBD2 (5 bases each). Trimming took off 6 bases at V and 8 bases at J, with 17 bases between the two ends. The CDR3 has 14 residues.

The chain couples TRBV28 to TRBJ1-1; D is perhaps TRBD1 (5 bases). With 2 bases removed from V and 3 bases from J, the gap between germline ends came to 13 bases. The CDR3 sequence is 15 residues long. Germline assignment: CDR1 MDHEN and CDR2 SYDVKM. The CDR3 bases are TGTGCCAGCAGTTTAATCCATGGGGACTACACTGAAGCTTTCTTT. This codes for CASSLIHGDYTEAFF. Supplemented by reference TRBV28 and TRBJ1-1, the full variable domain reads DVKVTQSSRYLVKRTGEKVFLECVQDMDHENMFWYRQDPGLGLRLIYFSYDVKMKEKGDIPEGYSVSREKKERFSLILESASTNQTSMYLCASSLIHGDYTEAFFGQGTRLTVV.

The genes are TRBV6-6 and TRBJ2-7, with TRBD1 matching 9 bases. J gave up 3 bases and V 6 bases, and 9 bases lay outside the gene matches. Looked up from germline, CDR1 is MNHNY and CDR2 is SVGAGI (reference sequence). The CDR3 runs 15 residues. CDR3 in DNA: TGTGCCAGCAGCCTGGGACAGGGCTATGGCTACGAGCAGTACGTC. Its protein product is CASSLGQGYGYEQYV.

This clonotype was counted only a few times. This rearrangement joins TRBV4-2 to TRBJ1-1, with D tentatively TRBD1 (5 bases). CDR1 is LGHNA and CDR2 is YNFKEQ in the germline V gene. The CDR3 runs 13 residues. Trimming shortened V by 3 bases and J by 8 bases, and 13 bases separated the two germline ends. The CDR3 DNA is TGTGCCAGCAGCCAGCTCGCGGGGCTGGAAGCTTTCTTT. Its translation: CASSQLAGLEAFF.

The V and J genes are TRBV4-1 and TRBJ2-3; 14 bases line up with TRBD2. V was clipped by 4 bases and J by 2 bases; unmatched bases: 5. CDR1 and CDR2 (germline): MGHRA, YSYEKL. This CDR3 region has 17 residues. CDR3 amino acids: CASSPGLAGGYTDTQYF. DNA for the CDR3: TGCGCCAGCAGCCCAGGACTAGCGGGGGGTTACACAGATACGCAGTATTTT.

The chain joins TRBV20-1 to TRBJ2-6; D unresolved. V was clipped by 1 base and J by 4 bases, with 11 bases between them. The CDR3 is 15 residues long. CDR1 is DFQATT and CDR2 is SNEGSKA in the germline V gene (reference sequence). CDR3 in amino acids: CSARAIDIGANVLTF. The CDR3 nucleotides read TGCAGTGCTAGAGCAATAGACATAGGGGCCAACGTCCTGACTTTC.

This chain uses TRBV29-1 with TRBJ2-3, with 7 bases matching TRBD1. This CDR3 has 13 residues. CDR1 and CDR2 from the germline V gene are SQVTM and ANQGSEA. Trimming cost V 3 bases and J 4 bases; bases outside gene matches: 4. CDR3 loop: CSVDRQGADTQYF. The CDR3, as DNA: TGCAGCGTTGACAGGCAGGGGGCAGATACGCAGTATTTT.

The chain joins TRBV6-5 to TRBJ1-6; a weak D match, TRBD1 (5 bases). Germline assignment: CDR1 MNHEY and CDR2 SVGAGI. The CDR3 has 14 amino acids. The V end was cut by 0 bases, the J end by 7 bases, with 7 bases between. The CDR3 spells CASSYSRQNSPLHF. The CDR3 bases are TGTGCCAGCAGTTACTCGAGACAGAATTCACCCCTCCACTTT.

This clonotype came up many times. V and J are TRBV7-2 and TRBJ1-5, with 9 bases aligning to TRBD1. V lost 6 bases to trimming and J lost 5 bases; unmatched junction nucleotides: 2. Germline CDR1 SGHTA, CDR2 FQGNSA. The CDR3 consists of 13 residues. The CDR3 sequence is CASSRQGDQPQHF. For the CDR3, the DNA is TGTGCCAGCAGTCGACAGGGGGATCAGCCCCAGCATTTT.

This clonotype has a handful of counts. The rearrangement links TRBV9 to TRBJ1-1; D gene uncertain. Trimming left V 1 base short and J 1 base short, with 8 bases between. This CDR3 spans 14 amino acids. Germline assignment: CDR1 SGDLS and CDR2 YYNGEE. The CDR3: CASSVLPKNTEAFF. In DNA form, the CDR3 reads TGTGCCAGCAGCGTACTTCCTAAGAACACTGAAGCTTTCTTT.

This clonotype was observed at least ten times. The chain is built from TRBV5-1 and TRBJ2-1; D is unresolved. Germline CDR1 SGHRS, CDR2 YFSETQ. The length of the CDR3 is 15 residues. Trimming took 0 bases from V and 0 from J, leaving 7 bases between them. This CDR3 reads CASSLEWGSYNEQFF. Here the CDR3 DNA reads TGCGCCAGCAGCTTGGAGTGGGGCTCCTACAATGAGCAGTTCTTC.

The chain employs TRBV5-1 and TRBJ2-4, with D possibly being TRBD1 or TRBD2 (5 bases each). With 7 bases removed from V and 8 bases from J, the gap between germline ends came to 22 bases. Germline V gene data show CDR1 as SGHRS and CDR2 as YFSETQ. There are 15 residues in the CDR3. The CDR3 nucleotides are TGCGCCAGCTCGAAACCGGAGGACAATGAGGACATTCAGTACTTC. Amino acid sequence: CASSKPEDNEDIQYF.

This clonotype was observed many times. This chain uses TRBV5-1 with TRBJ2-3, with unresolved D. CDR1 SGHRS and CDR2 YFSETQ come from the germline V gene. The CDR3 has 14 amino acids. Between the trimmed V and J ends, which lost 0 bases and 1 base, there was a span of 6 bases. CDR3 sequence reads: CASSLGLRTDTQYF. The CDR3 DNA follows: TGCGCCAGCAGCTTGGGGTTGCGCACAGATACGCAGTATTTT.

The table lists this clonotype with a few counts. CDR3 region: CASRDPGQRHYGYTF. DNA of the CDR3: TGTGCCAGCAGGGATCCGGGACAGAGGCACTATGGCTACACCTTC. J is TRBJ1-2 and V is TRBV2; 7 nucleotides align to TRBD1. V lost 6 bases, J lost 3 bases, and 10 bases stayed unmatched. CDR3 length: 15 residues. Looked up from germline, CDR1 is SNHLY and CDR2 is FYNNEI.

The V and J genes are TRBV29-1 and TRBJ1-1; D possibly corresponds to TRBD1 (5 bases). Per the germline V gene, CDR1 is SQVTM and CDR2 is ANQGSEA. This CDR3 has 14 residues. V was cut by 4 bases and J by 1 base, with 13 bases left in between. The CDR3 nucleotides read TGCAGCGTTGTTCAGGGTTTTAGGAACACTGAAGCTTTCTTT. Its protein is CSVVQGFRNTEAFF.

The chain recombines TRBV6-6 with TRBJ1-5, with a weak D call TRBD1 (6 bases). In germline, CDR1 is MNHNY, CDR2 SVGAGI (reference sequence). The V gene lost 6 bases and the J gene lost 1 base, with 10 bases spanning the gap. The CDR3 totals 14 residues. This CDR3 is CASRMDRSNQPQHF. CDR3 DNA sequence: TGTGCCAGCAGAATGGACAGAAGCAATCAGCCCCAGCATTTT.

This clonotype came up a few times. This rearrangement joins TRBV6-5 to TRBJ1-1, with TRBD1 matching over 7 bases. This CDR3 contains 18 residues. With V trimmed by 3 bases and J by 3 bases, 16 bases remained unmatched. The germline CDR1 and CDR2 sequences are MNHEY and SVGAGI. The CDR3 nucleotides are TGTGCCAGCAGTTATCCGCCGGACCGCAGAACAGGGGACACTGAAGCTTTCTTT. Residues: CASSYPPDRRTGDTEAFF.

This clonotype was counted only a few times. The CDR3 sequence is CSARDPRGYTF. CDR3 DNA sequence: TGCAGCGCAAGGGACCCGAGGGGCTACACCTTC. The J gene is TRBJ1-2, the V gene TRBV29-1, with a possible D match to TRBD1 (5 bases). The CDR3 is made up of 11 amino acids. CDR1 is SQVTM and CDR2 is ANQGSEA in the germline V gene. V was cut by 7 bases and J by 8 bases, with 14 bases left in between.

This clonotype has a handful of counts. The CDR3 sequence is CSASGAAMNTEAFF. CDR3 sequence (DNA): TGCAGTGCTAGTGGGGCAGCAATGAACACTGAAGCTTTCTTT. The V gene is TRBV20-1, the J gene TRBJ1-1; a weak D match, TRBD1 (5 bases). Trimming shortened V by 3 bases and J by 0 bases, and 11 bases separated the two germline ends. CDR3 length: 14 amino acids. Germline values: CDR1 DFQATT, CDR2 SNEGSKA (reference sequence).

This clonotype has just a few counts. The chain employs TRBV15 and TRBJ2-4; 7 bases match TRBD1. This CDR3 has 16 residues. Trimming removed 2 bases from V and 4 bases from J; junction bases left unmatched: 8. The germline CDR1 and CDR2 sequences are LNHNV and YYDKDF (reference sequence). The CDR3 bases are TGTGCCACCAGCAGAAACATAGGGACAGAGAAAAACATTCAGTACTTC. It translates to CATSRNIGTEKNIQYF.

The gene calls are TRBV5-6 and TRBJ2-6; D remains ambiguous. The germline V gene encodes CDR1 SGHDT and CDR2 YYEEEE. The CDR3 runs 15 residues. V shed 1 base and J shed 4 bases, with 9 bases lying between them. CDR3 amino acids: CASSLMGSGANVLTF. The CDR3 DNA reads TGTGCCAGCAGCTTGATGGGTTCAGGGGCCAACGTCCTGACTTTC.

This clonotype has a count of ten or more. This chain uses TRBV6-6 with TRBJ2-5; 9 bases line up with TRBD2. V lost 1 base, J lost 2 bases, and 11 bases stayed unmatched. Germline V gene data show CDR1 as MNHNY and CDR2 as SVGAGI (reference sequence). The CDR3 sequence is 18 residues long. CDR3 nucleotides: TGTGCCAGCAGTTACTTCCGGCCAGCGGGGGGCCCTCAAGAGACCCAGTACTTC. This translates into CASSYFRPAGGPQETQYF.

This clonotype has a count of ten or more. The CDR3 DNA reads TGTGCCAGCAGTAACGACAGGAGATACGAGCAGTACTTC. It is translated as CASSNDRRYEQYF. The chain carries TRBV6-6 and TRBJ2-7; D is perhaps TRBD1 (6 bases). The germline V gene has CDR1 MNHNY and CDR2 SVGAGI (reference sequence). The CDR3 totals 13 residues. V was shortened by 5 bases and J by 4 bases, with 12 bases between the two germline ends.

The chain recombines TRBV18 with TRBJ1-1; 7 nucleotides line up with TRBD1. CDR1 and CDR2 from the germline V gene are KGHSH and LQKENI. The CDR3 covers 16 residues. The J segment lost 0 bases and the V segment lost 6 bases, leaving 10 bases of the junction unmatched. The CDR3 here is CASSERQGTMNTEAFF. The CDR3 DNA sequence: TGTGCCAGCTCCGAGCGACAGGGAACTATGAACACTGAAGCTTTCTTT.

This clonotype was seen ten or more times. The chain uses TRBV6-2 or TRBV6-3 and TRBJ1-1; TRBD1 matches 8 bases. The CDR3 sequence is 13 residues long. J was trimmed by 7 bases and V by 4 bases; bases with no gene match: 5. The germline CDR1 and CDR2 sequences are MNHEY and SVGEGT. CDR3 DNA: TGTGCCAGCAGTTCTCGGGACAGGAGTGAAGCTTTCTTT. It is translated as CASSSRDRSEAFF.

V is TRBV6-2 or TRBV6-3 and J is TRBJ2-3; 8 nucleotides match TRBD1. The CDR3 loop spans 15 amino acids. Germline V CDR1 and CDR2: MNHEY, SVGEGT. V was clipped by 2 bases and J by 2 bases; unmatched bases: 3. The CDR3 DNA follows: TGTGCCAGCAGTTACGGACAGGGTCCCACAGATACGCAGTATTTT. It encodes CASSYGQGPTDTQYF.

The rearrangement joins TRBV7-9 to TRBJ1-1; 11 nucleotides agree with TRBD1. Germline CDR1 is SEHNR and CDR2 is FQNEAQ (reference sequence). The V and J ends lost 2 bases and 0 bases, in that order; junction bases with no gene match: 14. The CDR3 covers 20 residues. The CDR3: CASSLLSRDRGMKVNTEAFF. Here the CDR3 DNA reads TGTGCCAGCAGCTTACTCAGTAGGGACAGGGGGATGAAAGTGAACACTGAAGCTTTCTTT.

This clonotype was counted between two and nine times. The chain combines TRBV4-1 with TRBJ2-7; D possibly matches TRBD1 or TRBD2 (5 bases each). Trimming cost V 5 bases and J 7 bases, with 24 bases left between them. Germline V CDR1 and CDR2: MGHRA, YSYEKL. The CDR3 runs to 16 residues. For the CDR3, the DNA is TGCGCCAGCAGCGTTTATTGGGGCGGGCCCCAGCTTGAGCAGTACGTC. This encodes CASSVYWGGPQLEQYV.